This T cell receptor beta chain was identified during a study of blood T cell repertoires in COVID-19. Unmatched junction bases numbered 6, after V lost 4 bases and J lost 0 bases. The germline V gene encodes CDR1 MNHEY and CDR2 SVGAGI. CDR3 length: 15 amino acids. Sequenced by immunoSEQ multiplex PCR; TCRdb stores in-frame clones only, minus some. The data show 150,000 to 200,000 clones, about 80% seen once. Sequencing input: peripheral blood. The clonotype originates from a human donor with acute or convalescent COVID-19. The donor label of this sample is uncertain. V is TRBV6-5 and J is TRBJ2-7; 7 bases are shared with TRBD2. For the CDR3, the DNA is TGTGCCAGCAGTTTCGGGACTACCATCTCCTACGAGCAGTACTTC. This gives the protein CASSFGTTISYEQYF.